Below, 2 T cell receptor beta chains from the same sample are listed, as sequenced in a study of OX40 agonist ivuxolimab in advanced cancers. Clones were read by immunoSEQ multiplex PCR, and TCRdb kept only the in-frame ones, dropping some. The sample carries tens of thousands of clones, about 90% recorded once. The sequencing here drew on CD4+ or CD8+ T cells sorted from blood, taken in a trial of the OX40 agonist ivuxolimab. Receptors originate from an adult with an advanced solid tumor such as melanoma, head and neck, liver or kidney cancer.

This clone has just one count. The rearrangement uses TRBV5-1 and TRBJ2-1; 9 bases line up with TRBD2. CDR3 length: 14 residues. The V gene end was trimmed by 3 bases and the J gene end by 7 bases; junction bases not matched to a gene: 5. Germline CDR1 and CDR2: SGHRS and YFSETQ. The CDR3 spells CASSSRGRVNEQFF. DNA for the CDR3: TGCGCCAGCAGCTCCCGCGGGAGGGTGAATGAGCAGTTCTTC.

The rearrangement links TRBV4-2 to TRBJ2-1, with a possible D match to TRBD2 (6 bases). Germline V gene sequence: CDR1 LGHNA, CDR2 YNFKEQ. The CDR3 runs 15 residues. V shed 0 bases and J shed 0 bases, with 6 bases lying between them. DNA for the CDR3: TGTGCCAGCAGCCAAGAGACTAGCTCCTACAATGAGCAGTTCTTC. This gives the protein CASSQETSSYNEQFF.